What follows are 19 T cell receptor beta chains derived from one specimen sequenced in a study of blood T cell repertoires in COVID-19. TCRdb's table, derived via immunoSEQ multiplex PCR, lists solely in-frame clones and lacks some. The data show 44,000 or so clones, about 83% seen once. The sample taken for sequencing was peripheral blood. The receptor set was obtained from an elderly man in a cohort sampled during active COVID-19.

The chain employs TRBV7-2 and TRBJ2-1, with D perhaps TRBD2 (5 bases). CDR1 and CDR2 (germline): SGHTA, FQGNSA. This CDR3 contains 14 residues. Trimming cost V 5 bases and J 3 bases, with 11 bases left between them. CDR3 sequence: CASSPGKNYNEQFF. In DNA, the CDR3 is TGTGCCAGCAGCCCGGGAAAAAACTACAATGAGCAGTTCTTC.

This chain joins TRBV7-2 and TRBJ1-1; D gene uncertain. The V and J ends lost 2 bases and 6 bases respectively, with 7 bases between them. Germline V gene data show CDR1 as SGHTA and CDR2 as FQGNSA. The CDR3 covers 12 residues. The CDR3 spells CASSLSAAEAFF. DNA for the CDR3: TGTGCCAGCAGCTTATCTGCGGCTGAAGCTTTCTTT.

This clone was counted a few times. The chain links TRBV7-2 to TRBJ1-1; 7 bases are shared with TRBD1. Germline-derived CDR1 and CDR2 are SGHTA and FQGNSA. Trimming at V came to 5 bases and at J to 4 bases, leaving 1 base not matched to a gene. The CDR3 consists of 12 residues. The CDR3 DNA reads TGTGCCAGCAGCAGGGACAGCACTGAAGCTTTCTTT. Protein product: CASSRDSTEAFF.

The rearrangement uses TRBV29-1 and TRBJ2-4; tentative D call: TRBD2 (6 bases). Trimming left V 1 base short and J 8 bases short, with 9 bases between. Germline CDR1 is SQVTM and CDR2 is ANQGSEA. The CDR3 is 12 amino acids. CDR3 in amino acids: CSVEAGGDIQYF. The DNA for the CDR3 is TGCAGCGTTGAAGCAGGCGGGGACATTCAGTACTTC.

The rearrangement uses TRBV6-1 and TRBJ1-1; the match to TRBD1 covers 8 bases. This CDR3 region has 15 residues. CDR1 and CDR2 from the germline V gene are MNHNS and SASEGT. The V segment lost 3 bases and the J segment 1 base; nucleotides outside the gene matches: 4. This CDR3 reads CASSERQGRNTEAFF. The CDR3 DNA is TGTGCCAGCAGTGAGAGACAGGGGAGGAACACTGAAGCTTTCTTT.

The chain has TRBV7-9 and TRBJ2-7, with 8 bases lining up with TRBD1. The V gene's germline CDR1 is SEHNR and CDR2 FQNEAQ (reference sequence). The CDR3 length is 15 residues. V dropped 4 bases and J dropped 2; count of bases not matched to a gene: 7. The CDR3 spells CASSSDRENTYEQYF. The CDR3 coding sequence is TGTGCCAGCAGCTCGGACAGGGAAAATACCTACGAGCAGTACTTC.

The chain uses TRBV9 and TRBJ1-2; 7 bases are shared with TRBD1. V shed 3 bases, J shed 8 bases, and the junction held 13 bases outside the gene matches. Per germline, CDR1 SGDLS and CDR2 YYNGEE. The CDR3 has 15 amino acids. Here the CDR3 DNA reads TGTGCCAGCAGCGCGACCCCGACAGGGCGAGGAGGCTACACCTTC. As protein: CASSATPTGRGGYTF.

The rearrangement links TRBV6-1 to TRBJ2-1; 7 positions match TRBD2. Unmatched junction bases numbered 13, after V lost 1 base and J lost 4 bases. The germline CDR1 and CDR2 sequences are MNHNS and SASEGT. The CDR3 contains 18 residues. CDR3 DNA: TGTGCCAGCAGTGAAGGCCTAATAGCGGGCCTAGATTACAATGAGCAGTTCTTC. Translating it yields CASSEGLIAGLDYNEQFF.

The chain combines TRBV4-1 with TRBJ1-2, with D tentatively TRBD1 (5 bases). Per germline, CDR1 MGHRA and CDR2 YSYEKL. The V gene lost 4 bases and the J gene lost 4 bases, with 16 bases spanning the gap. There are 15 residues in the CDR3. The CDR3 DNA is TGCGCCAGCAGCCCTTCGGGGGATGGTGGCTATGGCTACACCTTC. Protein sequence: CASSPSGDGGYGYTF.

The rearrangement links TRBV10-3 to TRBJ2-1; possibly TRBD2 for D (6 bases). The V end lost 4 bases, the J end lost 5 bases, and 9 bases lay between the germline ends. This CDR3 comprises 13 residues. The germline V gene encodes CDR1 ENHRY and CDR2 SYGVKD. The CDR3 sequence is CAISGGGNNEQFF. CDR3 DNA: TGTGCCATCAGTGGAGGCGGGAACAATGAGCAGTTCTTC.

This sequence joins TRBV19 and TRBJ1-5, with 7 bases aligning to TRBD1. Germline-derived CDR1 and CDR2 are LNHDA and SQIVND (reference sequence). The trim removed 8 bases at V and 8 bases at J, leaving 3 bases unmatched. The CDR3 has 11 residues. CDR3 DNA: TGTGCCAGTGGGACAGACAAGCCCCAGCATTTT. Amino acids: CASGTDKPQHF.

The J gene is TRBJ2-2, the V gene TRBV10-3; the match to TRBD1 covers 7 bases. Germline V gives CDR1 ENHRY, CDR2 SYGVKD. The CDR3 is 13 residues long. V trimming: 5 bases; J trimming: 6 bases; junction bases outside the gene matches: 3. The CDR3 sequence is CAISPQGAGELFF. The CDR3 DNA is TGTGCCATCAGTCCGCAGGGGGCCGGGGAGCTGTTTTTT.

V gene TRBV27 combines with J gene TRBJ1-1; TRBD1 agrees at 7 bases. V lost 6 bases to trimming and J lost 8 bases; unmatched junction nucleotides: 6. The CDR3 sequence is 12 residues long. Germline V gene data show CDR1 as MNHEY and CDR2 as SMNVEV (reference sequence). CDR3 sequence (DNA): TGTGCCAGCAGGAAAAGGGACAGCGAAGCTTTCTTT. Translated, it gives CASRKRDSEAFF.

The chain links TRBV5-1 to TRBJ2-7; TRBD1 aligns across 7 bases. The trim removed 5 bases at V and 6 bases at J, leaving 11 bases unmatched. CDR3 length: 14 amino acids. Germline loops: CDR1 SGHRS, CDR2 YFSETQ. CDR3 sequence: CASRPQGVSFEQYF. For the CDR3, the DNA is TGCGCCAGCAGACCTCAGGGGGTCTCGTTCGAGCAGTACTTC.

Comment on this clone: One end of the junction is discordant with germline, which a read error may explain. CDR3 DNA: TGTGCCGGCAGTTATCTCAGGGGCCCAAGCTCCTACAATGAGCAGTTCTTC. Protein sequence: CAGSYLRGPSSYNEQFF. The chain links TRBV6-2 or TRBV6-3 to TRBJ2-1; maybe TRBD1 (6 bases). Germline assignment: CDR1 MNHEY and CDR2 SVGEGT. There are 17 residues in the CDR3.

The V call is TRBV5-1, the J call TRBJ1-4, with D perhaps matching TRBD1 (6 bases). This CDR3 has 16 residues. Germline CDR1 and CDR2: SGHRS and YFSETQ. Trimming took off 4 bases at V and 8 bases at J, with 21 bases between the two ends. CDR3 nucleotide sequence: TGCGCCAGCAGCGTCGGACAGCCAGGGTTGAGGGAAAAACTGTTTTTT. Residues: CASSVGQPGLREKLFF.

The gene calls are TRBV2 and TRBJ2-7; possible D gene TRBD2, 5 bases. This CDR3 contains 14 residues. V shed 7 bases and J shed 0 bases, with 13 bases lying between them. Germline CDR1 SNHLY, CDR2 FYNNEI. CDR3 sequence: CASMSREFSYEQYF. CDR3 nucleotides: TGTGCCAGCATGTCCCGGGAATTCTCCTACGAGCAGTACTTC.

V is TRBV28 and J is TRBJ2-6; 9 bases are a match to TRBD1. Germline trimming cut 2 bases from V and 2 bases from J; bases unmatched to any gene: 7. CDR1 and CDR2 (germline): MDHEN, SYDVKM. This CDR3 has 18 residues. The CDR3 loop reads CASSLIQGALTGANVLTF. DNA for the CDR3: TGTGCCAGCAGTTTAATACAGGGGGCGCTGACTGGGGCCAACGTCCTGACTTTC. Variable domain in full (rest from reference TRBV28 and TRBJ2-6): DVKVTQSSRYLVKRTGEKVFLECVQDMDHENMFWYRQDPGLGLRLIYFSYDVKMKEKGDIPEGYSVSREKKERFSLILESASTNQTSMYLCASSLIQGALTGANVLTFGAGSRLTVL.

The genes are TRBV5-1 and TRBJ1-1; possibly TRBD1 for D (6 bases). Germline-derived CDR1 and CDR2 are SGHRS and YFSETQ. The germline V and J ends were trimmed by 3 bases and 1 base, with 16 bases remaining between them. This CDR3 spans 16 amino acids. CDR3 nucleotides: TGCGCCAGCAGCTCCCAAGGTGGACAGCGGAACACTGAAGCTTTCTTT. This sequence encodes CASSSQGGQRNTEAFF.